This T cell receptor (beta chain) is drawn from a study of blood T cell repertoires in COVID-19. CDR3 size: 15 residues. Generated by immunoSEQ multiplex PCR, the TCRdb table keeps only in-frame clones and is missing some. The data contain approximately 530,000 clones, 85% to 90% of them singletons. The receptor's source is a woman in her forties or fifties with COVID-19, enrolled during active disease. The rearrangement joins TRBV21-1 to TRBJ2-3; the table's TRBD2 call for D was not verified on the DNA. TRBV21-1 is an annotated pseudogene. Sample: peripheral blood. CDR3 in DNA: TGTGCCAGCAGCCGACGCGGGTTGAGATCAGATACGCAGTATTTT. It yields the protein CASSRRGLRSDTQYF.